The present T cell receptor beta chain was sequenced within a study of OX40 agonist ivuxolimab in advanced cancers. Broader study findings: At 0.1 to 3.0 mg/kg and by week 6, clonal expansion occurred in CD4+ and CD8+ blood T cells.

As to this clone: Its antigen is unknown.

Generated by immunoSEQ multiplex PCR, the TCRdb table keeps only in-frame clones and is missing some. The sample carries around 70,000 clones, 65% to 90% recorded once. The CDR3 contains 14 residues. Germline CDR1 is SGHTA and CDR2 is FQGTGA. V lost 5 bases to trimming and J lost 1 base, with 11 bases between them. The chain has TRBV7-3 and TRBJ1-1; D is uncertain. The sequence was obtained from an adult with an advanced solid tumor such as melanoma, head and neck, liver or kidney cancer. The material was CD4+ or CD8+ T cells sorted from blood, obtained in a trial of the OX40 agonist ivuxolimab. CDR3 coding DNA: TGTGCCAGCAGCCCCCTGGGGTCGAACACTGAAGCTTTCTTT. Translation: CASSPLGSNTEAFF.